A selection of T cell receptor beta chains follows, all from one sample in a study of CD8+CD57+ T cells in acquired aplastic anemia. Via MiXCR, TCRdb re-called the reads, giving one row per CDR3 protein. This repertoire shows a few hundred thousand distinct CDR3 sequences, roughly 64% found once; its top ten account for 4%. Sequencing used sorted CD4+, CD8+, or CD8+CD57+ T cells (not recorded which) from PBMCs. The receptor source for this set is a human donor in good health, serving as a control. CDR3s include the opening cysteine and the closing phenylalanine or tryptophan. The D gene is left open where the match is weak. Rows may omit the clone size; those that give it use once, few, many or a size class.

j_call clone_size v_call d_call cdr3_aa cdr3_nt
TRBJ1-4 many TRBV11-2 . CASSLERLREKLFF TGTGCCAGCAGCTTAGAACGCTTAAGGGAAAAACTGTTTTTT
TRBJ2-3 few TRBV9 . CASQPSTDTQYF TGTGCCAGCCAGCCTAGCACAGATACGCAGTATTTT
TRBJ1-4 many TRBV28 . CASGPTNEKLFF TGTGCCAGCGGTCCGACAAATGAAAAACTGTTTTTT
TRBJ1-1 . TRBV12-3/TRBV12-4 . CASSSQGTGNTEAFF TGTGCCAGCAGTTCACAGGGAACTGGAAACACTGAAGCTTTCTTT
TRBJ1-2 . TRBV20-1 . CSPRTDGLNNTF TGCAGTCCCCGGACTGACGGCCTGAACAACACCTTC
TRBJ2-2 once TRBV7-8 . CASSRQGGILGELFF TGTGCCAGCAGCCGGCAGGGTGGGATCCTAGGGGAGCTGTTTTTT
TRBJ2-2 . TRBV5-1 TRBD2 CASSLGVGGVFF TGTGCCAGCAGCTTGGGGGTCGGGGGGGTGTTTTTT
TRBJ1-2 many TRBV27 . CASSFQMGTANYGYTF TGTGCCAGCAGTTTCCAGATGGGGACTGCTAACTATGGCTACACCTTC
TRBJ1-2 many TRBV6-5 TRBD1 CASWDSAFYGYTF TGTGCCAGCTGGGACAGCGCTTTCTATGGCTACACCTTC
TRBJ2-1 many TRBV9 . CASSGTGQRYNEQFF TGTGCCAGCAGTGGGACGGGGCAAAGATACAATGAGCAGTTCTTC
TRBJ1-4 . TRBV7-3 . CASSPDSGGHYNESEKLFF TGTGCCAGCAGCCCCGATTCGGGTGGGCACTACAATGAGAGTGAAAAACTGTTTTTT
TRBJ2-2 few TRBV5-1 . CASSLSSGTLYGTGELFF TGCGCCAGCAGCTTGTCTTCAGGGACCCTTTATGGGACCGGGGAGCTGTTTTTT
TRBJ1-1 . TRBV9 TRBD1 CASSSRDRVTGNTEAFF TGTGCCAGCAGCTCAAGGGACAGGGTGACGGGGAACACTGAAGCTTTCTTT
TRBJ1-4 . TRBV5-6 . CASSLTLNEKLFF TGTGCCAGCAGTTTAACCCTGAATGAAAAACTGTTTTTT
TRBJ1-5 once TRBV7-3 . CASSLGGGNNTGEHF TGTGCCAGCAGCTTAGGCGGGGGGAACAATACCGGGGAGCATTTT
TRBJ1-1 . TRBV6-5 TRBD1 CASRRTGGEGDTEAFF TGTGCCAGCAGGCGAACAGGGGGCGAAGGTGACACTGAAGCTTTCTTT
TRBJ1-3 . TRBV5-1 . CASSLGAVSGSTIYF TGCGCCAGCAGCTTGGGCGCGGTCTCTGGAAGCACCATATATTTT
TRBJ1-6 . TRBV5-1 . CASSVTDIVDSPLHF TGTGCCAGCAGCGTAACGGACATCGTTGATTCACCCCTCCACTTT
TRBJ2-7 . TRBV29-1 . CSVSGWDEQYF TGCAGCGTTTCAGGGTGGGACGAGCAGTACTTC
TRBJ1-1 many TRBV6-5 . CASSYSRNTEAFF TGTGCCAGCAGTTACTCTAGGAACACTGAAGCTTTCTTT
TRBJ1-2 many TRBV12-3/TRBV12-4 . CASSPIGVGYGYTF TGTGCCAGCAGTCCGATCGGGGTAGGCTATGGCTACACCTTC
TRBJ2-5 once TRBV11-2 TRBD2 CASTQTIGRGRETQYF TGTGCCAGCACCCAAACTATCGGGAGGGGTCGGGAGACCCAGTACTTC
TRBJ2-1 . TRBV7-9 . CASSSGLHNEQFF TGTGCCAGCAGCTCAGGCCTCCACAATGAGCAGTTCTTC
TRBJ2-2 . TRBV13 . CAISVGLANTGELFF TGTGCCATCAGTGTCGGGCTTGCGAACACCGGGGAGCTGTTTTTT
TRBJ1-1 many TRBV5-6 . CASSMGPPGGTEAFF TGTGCCAGCAGCATGGGCCCTCCGGGAGGCACTGAAGCTTTCTTT
TRBJ2-2 . TRBV19 . CASSTHNTGELFF TGTGCCAGTAGTACCCATAACACCGGGGAGCTGTTTTTT